This T cell receptor beta chain was recorded in a study of shared clonotypes between healthy human individuals. The study, taken as a whole, reports: Among donors, the sharing of clonotypes was expected to be influenced by sequencing depth.

About this clone: Its target is unknown.

CD4+ cells yielded CD45RA+ naive and CD45RA-negative memory subsets. The V end lost 5 bases, the J end lost 2 bases, and 11 bases lay between the germline ends. The germline gives CDR1 LNHDA, CDR2 SQIVND (reference sequence). The CDR3 has 14 amino acids. Samples underwent the assay at deep level. This table comes from immunoSEQ multiplex PCR, and its TCRdb copy is limited to in-frame clones, with some not included. The table has roughly 2.5 million clones, approximately 94% seen once. The sequence derives from a man younger than 35 in good health. This sequence joins TRBV19 and TRBJ2-3; TRBD1 is a possible D gene (5 bases). The sequenced sample was naive CD4+ T cells sorted from blood. Subset reported: CD45RA+ positively selected. The CDR3 spells CASSSTTVTDTQYF. The CDR3 DNA reads TGTGCCAGTAGTTCCACGACAGTCACAGATACGCAGTATTTT.